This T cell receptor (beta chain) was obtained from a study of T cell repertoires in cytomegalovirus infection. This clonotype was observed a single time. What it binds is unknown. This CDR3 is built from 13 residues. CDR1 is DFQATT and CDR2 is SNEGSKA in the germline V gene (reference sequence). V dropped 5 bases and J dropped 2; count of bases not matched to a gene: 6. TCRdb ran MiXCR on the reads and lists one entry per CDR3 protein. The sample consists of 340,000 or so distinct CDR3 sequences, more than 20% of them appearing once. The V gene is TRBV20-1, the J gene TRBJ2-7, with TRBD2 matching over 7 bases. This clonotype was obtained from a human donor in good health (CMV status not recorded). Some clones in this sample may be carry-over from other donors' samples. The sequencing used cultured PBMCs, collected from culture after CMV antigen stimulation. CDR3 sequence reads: CSAPRGVTYEQYF. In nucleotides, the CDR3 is TGCAGTGCTCCCCGGGGGGTGACCTACGAGCAGTACTTC.